This TCR beta chain was recorded in a study of blood T cell repertoires in COVID-19. Study processing details: Amplification of reference gene primers provided the estimated nucleated cell counts. Clones were read by immunoSEQ multiplex PCR, and TCRdb kept only the in-frame ones, dropping some. V, J and clone size reflect that table, while D and trimming were determined from the DNA. In the table there are 70,000 to 100,000 clones, 82% of which are singletons. Trimming removed 4 bases from V and 2 bases from J; junction bases left unmatched: 4. From germline, CDR1 is MNHEY and CDR2 SVGEGT. This CDR3 comprises 16 residues.

The V gene is TRBV6-2 or TRBV6-3, the J gene TRBJ2-3; 12 bases fit TRBD2. Sample: peripheral blood. The receptor was isolated from a man aged 50-59 years with active or convalescent COVID-19. DNA of the CDR3: TGTGCCAGCAGTTTAAGACTAGCGGGGGTCACAGATACGCAGTATTTT. Translated, it gives CASSLRLAGVTDTQYF.